A few counts support the clone carrying this TCR beta chain. Its antigen is unidentified. This sample was taken from a study of T cell repertoires in cytomegalovirus infection. Study context: Public TCR beta signatures indicated both CMV infection and matching HLA type.

Trimming took 6 bases from V and 8 from J, leaving 10 bases between them. The CDR3 runs 11 residues. The germline V gene has CDR1 LNHDA and CDR2 SQIVND (reference sequence). Findings and limits, study-wide: Individuals carrying CMV plus the relevant HLA were identified by cumulative frequency of public TCR beta families. CMV-specific TCR beta clonotypes restricted by HLA-C were the ones dominating the ex vivo response.

TCRdb called the reads again in MiXCR, with one record for every CDR3 protein. The sample lists about 450,000 distinct CDR3 sequences; 25% to 40% were seen once. This chain connects TRBV19 to TRBJ1-2; tentative D call: TRBD1 (5 bases). The specimen sequenced was PBMCs. This receptor was identified in a human donor in good health (CMV status not recorded). Some clones in this sample may be carry-over from other donors' samples. The CDR3 sequence is CASSIQEGYTF. CDR3 bases: TGTGCCAGTAGCATACAGGAGGGCTACACCTTC. The full variable domain, rest sourced from reference TRBV19 and TRBJ1-2, is DGGITQSPKYLFRKEGQNVTLSCEQNLNHDAMYWYRQDPGQGLRLIYYSQIVNDFQKGDIAEGYSVSREKKESFPLTVTSAQKNPTAFYLCASSIQEGYTFGSGTRLTVV.